This T cell receptor beta chain was found in a study of identical twins' blood T cells. TCRdb independently ran MiXCR on the 5' RACE reads; one entry per CDR3 protein. The sample consists of roughly 380,000 distinct CDR3 sequences, 25% to 35% of them appearing once. Six healthy women, forming three identical twin pairs, donated samples. Germline-derived CDR1 and CDR2 are DFQATT and SNEGSKA (reference sequence). This CDR3 is built from 16 residues. A remark on this clonotype: At one end the junction does not follow the germline gene, possibly because of a read error.

The chain has TRBV20-1 and TRBJ1-6; D may be TRBD1 (5 bases). The sequencing sample was made of PBMCs. This TCR was sampled from a woman aged 18 to 55 in good health. CDR3 DNA sequence: TGCAGTGCTAGATTCGGGGGTAGAACTTCTAATTCACCCCCCCACTTT. It yields the protein CSARFGGRTSNSPPHF.